The next 18 T cell receptor beta chains were all read from a single sample in a study of control samples from healthy donors and cancer patients. Repertoires were generated with immunoSEQ multiplex PCR, while TCRdb's copy carries only in-frame clones and drops some. The sample yields 110,000 to 150,000 clones, 91% seen once. The sequencing input was blood. The receptors were gathered from a man younger than 30 in good health.

The chain carries TRBV11-3 and TRBJ2-1; 7 nucleotides agree with TRBD2. CDR1 and CDR2 from the germline V gene are SGHNT and YENEEA. V lost 5 bases to trimming and J lost 6 bases; unmatched junction nucleotides: 13. There are 16 residues in the CDR3. DNA for the CDR3: TGTGCCAGCAGCACCGGCGGGGGAGGCTTTGGCAATGAGCAGTTCTTC. Its protein product is CASSTGGGGFGNEQFF.

J is TRBJ2-5 and V is TRBV30, with a tentative D call TRBD1 (5 bases). The CDR3 has 14 amino acids. Per the germline V gene, CDR1 is GTSNPN and CDR2 is SVGIG (reference sequence). The ends were cut back, 4 bases at V and 0 bases at J, with 12 bases in the middle. Here the CDR3 reads CAWNRRRDQETQYF. The CDR3 coding sequence is TGTGCCTGGAACCGCCGCAGGGACCAAGAGACCCAGTACTTC.

CDR3 in amino acids: CASSQDRTAGQPQHF. CDR3 coding DNA: TGTGCCAGCAGCCAAGATCGGACAGCCGGTCAGCCCCAGCATTTT. The J gene is TRBJ1-5, the V gene TRBV3-1 (or the pseudogene TRBV3-2), with D tentatively TRBD1 (6 bases). Germline lookup yields CDR1 LGHDT and CDR2 YNNKEL (reference sequence). The V end was cut by 0 bases, the J end by 6 bases, with 12 bases between. The CDR3 spans 15 residues.

The chain has TRBV24-1 and TRBJ1-6; D remains ambiguous. CDR3 size: 14 residues. CDR1 is KGHDR, CDR2 SFDVKD, per germline. V shed 4 bases and J shed 7 bases, with 10 bases lying between them. Written as DNA, the CDR3 is TGTGCCACCAGTGACCGGATTAGCAATTCACCCCTCCACTTT. Translation: CATSDRISNSPLHF.

J is TRBJ1-6 and V is TRBV5-6; D unresolved. The V and J ends lost 1 base and 9 bases respectively, with 8 bases between them. This CDR3 comprises 13 residues. Germline CDR1 SGHDT, CDR2 YYEEEE. CDR3 amino acids: CASSLSGGSPLHF. The CDR3 bases are TGTGCCAGCAGCTTGAGCGGTGGTTCACCCCTCCACTTT.

V usage is TRBV27 and J usage is TRBJ2-5; D may be TRBD2 (7 bases). The germline V and J ends were trimmed by 8 bases and 3 bases, with 16 bases remaining between them. Germline CDR1 and CDR2: MNHEY and SMNVEV (reference sequence). The CDR3 extends over 14 amino acids. CDR3: CASASGGPKETQYF. The DNA for the CDR3 is TGTGCCAGCGCCTCCGGGGGGCCAAAAGAGACCCAGTACTTC.

The chain employs TRBV4-3 and TRBJ2-7, with D tentatively TRBD1 (5 bases). V lost 4 bases to trimming and J lost 4 bases, with 17 bases between them. CDR3 length equals 15 residues. Germline-derived CDR1 and CDR2 are LGHNA and YSLEER. CDR3 in amino acids: CASSPTARAKYEQYF. The CDR3 nucleotides read TGCGCCAGCAGCCCTACGGCCAGGGCCAAATACGAGCAGTACTTC.

This clone was recorded a few times. The chain employs TRBV18 and TRBJ2-7; a weak D match, TRBD1 (5 bases). Germline V gene data show CDR1 as KGHSH and CDR2 as LQKENI. V was pared by 0 bases and J by 4 bases, with 10 bases between. The CDR3 is 14 amino acids. CDR3 sequence reads: CASSPPAGQYEQYF. The CDR3 bases are TGTGCCAGCTCACCACCAGCAGGGCAATACGAGCAGTACTTC. Combining the CDR3 with reference TRBV18 and TRBJ2-7 gives the whole variable domain NAGVMQNPRHLVRRRGQEARLRCSPMKGHSHVYWYRQLPEEGLKFMVYLQKENIIDESGMPKERFSAEFPKEGPSILRIQQVVRGDSAAYFCASSPPAGQYEQYFGPGTRLTVT.

The chain carries TRBV9 and TRBJ1-3; D is unresolved. The CDR3 loop spans 13 amino acids. Germline CDR1 is SGDLS and CDR2 is YYNGEE. Trimming left V 4 bases short and J 3 bases short, with 8 bases between. CDR3 loop: CASSSGVGNTIYF. The CDR3 nucleotides are TGTGCCAGCAGCAGCGGGGTTGGAAACACCATATATTTT.

This chain links TRBV28 with TRBJ2-7; 8 bases match TRBD1. Per the germline V gene, CDR1 is MDHEN and CDR2 is SYDVKM. The CDR3 loop spans 16 amino acids. With 5 bases clipped from V and 3 bases from J, the junction kept 12 bases outside the gene matches. The DNA for the CDR3 is TGTGCCAGCAGTACAACATCCGGGACAGGCTACTACGAGCAGTACTTC. Translating gives CASSTTSGTGYYEQYF.

The chain couples TRBV21-1 to TRBJ1-2; the table gives TRBD1 as D, unverified against the DNA. TRBV21-1 is deemed a pseudogene. This CDR3 has 13 amino acids. The CDR3 spells CASISDRGYGYTF. The CDR3 DNA follows: TGTGCCAGCATCTCCGACAGGGGCTATGGCTACACCTTC.

The rearrangement uses TRBV5-6 and TRBJ2-5, with 10 positions matching TRBD2. The CDR3 has 14 residues. Germline V gene lookup returns CDR1 SGHDT and CDR2 YYEEEE. J was trimmed by 2 bases and V by 4 bases; bases with no gene match: 2. CDR3 sequence: CASSVTSGQETQYF. The CDR3 DNA is TGTGCCAGCAGCGTGACTAGCGGGCAAGAGACCCAGTACTTC.

The chain carries TRBV7-3 and TRBJ2-3, with 8 bases lining up with TRBD2. The CDR3 spans 16 residues. From germline, CDR1 is SGHTA and CDR2 FQGTGA. J lost 2 bases, V lost 1 base, and 5 bases had no gene match. As DNA, the CDR3 is TGTGCCAGCAGCTTAAGTTCGGGGGGGCTCACAGATACGCAGTATTTT. Residues: CASSLSSGGLTDTQYF.

The V gene is TRBV30, the J gene TRBJ1-1; no clear D. V lost 4 bases and J 3 bases, leaving 15 bases between the germline ends. The CDR3 loop spans 14 amino acids. Germline CDR1 is GTSNPN and CDR2 is SVGIG (reference sequence). CDR3 coding DNA: TGTGCCTGGACCCGCACAGAGGGATACACTGAAGCTTTCTTT. Translated, it gives CAWTRTEGYTEAFF.

The chain carries TRBV5-1 and TRBJ1-6, with 9 bases fitting TRBD1. Germline V gene data show CDR1 as SGHRS and CDR2 as YFSETQ. V was clipped by 0 bases and J by 8 bases; unmatched bases: 3. The CDR3 extends over 15 amino acids. This CDR3 reads CASSLVGQGDSPLHF. For the CDR3, the DNA is TGCGCCAGCAGCTTGGTGGGACAGGGTGATTCACCCCTCCACTTT.

The V gene is TRBV4-1, the J gene TRBJ2-5, with TRBD2 identical over 8 bases. The CDR3 totals 13 residues. CDR1 and CDR2 from the germline V gene are MGHRA and YSYEKL. V was pared by 7 bases and J by 5 bases, with 6 bases of the junction left unmatched. CDR3 in DNA: TGCGCCAGCAAGGGACTAGTACGGGAGACCCAGTACTTC. Its translation is CASKGLVRETQYF.

The V call is TRBV7-2, the J call TRBJ1-2; 7 bases agree with TRBD1. The V gene's germline CDR1 is SGHTA and CDR2 FQGNSA. V trimming: 4 bases; J trimming: 4 bases; junction bases outside the gene matches: 12. The CDR3 runs 16 residues. The CDR3 region has the DNA TGTGCCAGCAGCTCGACAGGGTCCCTTACCGGCTATGGCTACACCTTC. Its protein is CASSSTGSLTGYGYTF.

The genes are TRBV13 and TRBJ1-1; no firm D call. CDR1 and CDR2 from the germline V gene are PRHDT and FYEKMQ (reference sequence). Trimming removed 5 bases at V and 7 bases at J, with 14 bases between. The CDR3 contains 13 residues. The CDR3 protein is CASSPGRAVEAFF. In nucleotides, the CDR3 is TGTGCCAGCAGCCCGGGGAGGGCGGTTGAAGCTTTCTTT.